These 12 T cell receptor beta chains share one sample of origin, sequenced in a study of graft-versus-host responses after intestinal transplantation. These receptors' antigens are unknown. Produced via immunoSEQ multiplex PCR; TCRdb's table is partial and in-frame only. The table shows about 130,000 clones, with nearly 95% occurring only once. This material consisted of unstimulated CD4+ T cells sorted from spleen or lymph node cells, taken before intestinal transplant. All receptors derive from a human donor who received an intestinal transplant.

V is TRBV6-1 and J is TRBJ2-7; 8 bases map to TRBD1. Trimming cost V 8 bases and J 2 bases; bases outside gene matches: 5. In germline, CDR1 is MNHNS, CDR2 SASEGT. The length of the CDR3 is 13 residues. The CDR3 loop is CASGTGLTYEQYF. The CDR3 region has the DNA TGTGCCAGCGGGACAGGACTCACCTACGAGCAGTACTTC.

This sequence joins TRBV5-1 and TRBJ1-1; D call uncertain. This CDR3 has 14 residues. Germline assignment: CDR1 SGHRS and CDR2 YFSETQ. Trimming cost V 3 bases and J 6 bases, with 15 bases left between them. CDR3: CASSYGGDGAEAFF. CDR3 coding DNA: TGCGCCAGCAGCTATGGCGGGGATGGGGCTGAAGCTTTCTTT.

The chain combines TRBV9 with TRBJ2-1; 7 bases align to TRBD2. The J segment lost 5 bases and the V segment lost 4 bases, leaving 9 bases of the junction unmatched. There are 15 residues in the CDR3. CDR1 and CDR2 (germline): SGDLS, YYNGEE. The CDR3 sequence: CASSQETSWNNEQFF. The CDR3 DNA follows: TGTGCCAGCAGCCAGGAGACTAGCTGGAACAATGAGCAGTTCTTC. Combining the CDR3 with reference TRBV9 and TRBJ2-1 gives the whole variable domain DSGVTQTPKHLITATGQRVTLRCSPRSGDLSVYWYQQSLDQGLQFLIQYYNGEERAKGNILERFSAQQFPDLHSELNLSSLELGDSALYFCASSQETSWNNEQFFGPGTRLTVL.

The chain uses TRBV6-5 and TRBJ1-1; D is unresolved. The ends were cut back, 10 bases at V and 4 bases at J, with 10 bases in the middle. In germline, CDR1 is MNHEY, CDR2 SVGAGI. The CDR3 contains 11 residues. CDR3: CATRWSTEAFF. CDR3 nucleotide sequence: TGTGCCACCCGATGGAGCACTGAAGCTTTCTTT.

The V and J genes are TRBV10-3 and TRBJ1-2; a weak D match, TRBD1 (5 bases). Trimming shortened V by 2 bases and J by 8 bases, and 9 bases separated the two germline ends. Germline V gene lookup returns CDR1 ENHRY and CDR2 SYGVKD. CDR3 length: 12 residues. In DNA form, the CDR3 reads TGTGCCATCAGTGAGGAGGGGATGGGCTACACCTTC. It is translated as CAISEEGMGYTF.

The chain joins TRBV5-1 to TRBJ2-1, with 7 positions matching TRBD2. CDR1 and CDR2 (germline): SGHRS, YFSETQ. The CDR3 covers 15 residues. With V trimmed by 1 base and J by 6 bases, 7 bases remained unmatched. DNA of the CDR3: TGCGCCAGCAGCTTGTTTGCGGGAGCCGCCAATGAGCAGTTCTTC. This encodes CASSLFAGAANEQFF.

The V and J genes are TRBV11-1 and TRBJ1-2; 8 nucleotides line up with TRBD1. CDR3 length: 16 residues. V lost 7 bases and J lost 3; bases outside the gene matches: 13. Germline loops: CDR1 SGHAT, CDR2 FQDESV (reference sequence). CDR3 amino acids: CASTAFDKTGDYGYTF. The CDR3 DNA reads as TGTGCCAGCACCGCGTTCGATAAGACAGGGGACTATGGCTACACCTTC.

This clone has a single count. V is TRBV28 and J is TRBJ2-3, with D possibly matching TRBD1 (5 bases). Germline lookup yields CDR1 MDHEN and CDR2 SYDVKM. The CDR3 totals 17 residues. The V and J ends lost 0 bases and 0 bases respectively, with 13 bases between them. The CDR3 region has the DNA TGTGCCAGCAGTTTATGGACTCCCCAGGGTAGCACAGATACGCAGTATTTT. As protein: CASSLWTPQGSTDTQYF.

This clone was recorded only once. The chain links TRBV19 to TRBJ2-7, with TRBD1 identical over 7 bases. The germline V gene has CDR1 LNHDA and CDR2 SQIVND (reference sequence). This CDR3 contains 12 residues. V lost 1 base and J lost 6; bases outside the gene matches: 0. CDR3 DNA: TGTGCCAGTAGTATAGGACAGGGCGAGCAGTACTTC. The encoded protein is CASSIGQGEQYF.

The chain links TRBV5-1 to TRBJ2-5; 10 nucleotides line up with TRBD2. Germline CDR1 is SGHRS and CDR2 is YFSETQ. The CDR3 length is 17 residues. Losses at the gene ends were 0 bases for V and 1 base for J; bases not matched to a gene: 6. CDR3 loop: CASSLGGGLAAQETQYF. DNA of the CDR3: TGCGCCAGCAGCTTGGGCGGCGGACTAGCGGCCCAAGAGACCCAGTACTTC.

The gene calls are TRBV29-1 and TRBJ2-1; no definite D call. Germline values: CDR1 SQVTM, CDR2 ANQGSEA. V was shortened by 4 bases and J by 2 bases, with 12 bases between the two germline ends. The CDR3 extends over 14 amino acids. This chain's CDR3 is CSVGKGNPYNEQFF. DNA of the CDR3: TGCAGCGTTGGAAAGGGAAACCCCTACAATGAGCAGTTCTTC.

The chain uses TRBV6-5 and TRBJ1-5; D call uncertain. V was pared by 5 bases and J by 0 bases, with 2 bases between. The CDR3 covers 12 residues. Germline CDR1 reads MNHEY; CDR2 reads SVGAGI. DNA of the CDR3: TGTGCCAGCAGTGATAGCAATCAGCCCCAGCATTTT. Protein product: CASSDSNQPQHF.